This record concerns one TCR beta chain sequence. Per the germline V gene, CDR1 is LNHDA and CDR2 is SQIVND (reference sequence). V lost 5 bases, J lost 4 bases, and 11 bases lay in between. This CDR3 spans 13 amino acids. The data were taken from a study of T cell changes during pregnancy in multiple sclerosis. This table comes from immunoSEQ multiplex PCR, and its TCRdb copy is limited to in-frame clones, with some not included. The repertoire holds 65,000 to 75,000 clones, approximately 89% seen once, with over 1.1% in the top ten. The chain links TRBV19 to TRBJ1-2, with D unclear. Sequenced material: peripheral blood, taken in the second trimester of pregnancy. The sequence was collected from a female donor with multiple sclerosis, enrolled in a pregnancy study. The DNA of the CDR3 is TGTGCCAGTAGTGCCCCGAGTCCCTATGGCTACACCTTC. Translation gives CASSAPSPYGYTF. Full variable domain (missing parts from reference TRBV19 and TRBJ1-2): DGGITQSPKYLFRKEGQNVTLSCEQNLNHDAMYWYRQDPGQGLRLIYYSQIVNDFQKGDIAEGYSVSREKKESFPLTVTSAQKNPTAFYLCASSAPSPYGYTFGSGTRLTVV.